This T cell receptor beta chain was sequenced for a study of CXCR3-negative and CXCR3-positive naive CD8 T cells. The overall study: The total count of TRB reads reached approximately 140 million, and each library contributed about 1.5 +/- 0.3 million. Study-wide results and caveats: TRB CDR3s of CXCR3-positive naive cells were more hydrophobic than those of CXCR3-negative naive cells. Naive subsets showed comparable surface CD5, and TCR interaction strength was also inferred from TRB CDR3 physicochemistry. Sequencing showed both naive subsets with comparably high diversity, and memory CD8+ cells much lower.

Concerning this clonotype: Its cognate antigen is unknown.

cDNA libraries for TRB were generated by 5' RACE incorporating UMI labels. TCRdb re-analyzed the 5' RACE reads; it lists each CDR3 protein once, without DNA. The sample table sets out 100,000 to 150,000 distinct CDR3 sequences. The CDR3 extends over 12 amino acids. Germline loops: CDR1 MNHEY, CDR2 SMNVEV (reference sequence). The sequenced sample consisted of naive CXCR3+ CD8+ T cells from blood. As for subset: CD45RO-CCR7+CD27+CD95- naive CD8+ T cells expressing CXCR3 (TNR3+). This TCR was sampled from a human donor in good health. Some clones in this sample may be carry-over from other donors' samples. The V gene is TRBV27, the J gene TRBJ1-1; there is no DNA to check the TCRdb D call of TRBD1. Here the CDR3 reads CASRTGATEAFF.